This T cell receptor beta chain comes out of a study of brain metastases from non-small cell lung cancer. Notes on the study in general: Metastases had sparse T cells but largely shared repertoires with primaries. Brain metastases had lower T-cell infiltration than primary tumors. In over 55% of brain metastases, T-cell clones were expanded compared with matched primary tumors.

The germline gives CDR1 MNHEY, CDR2 SVGAGI. This CDR3 is 15 amino acids long. V was pared by 5 bases and J by 5 bases, with 7 bases of the junction left unmatched. Sequenced by immunoSEQ multiplex PCR; TCRdb stores in-frame clones only, minus some. Of about 15,000 clones listed, around four fifths are singletons. As concerns this clone: What it binds is not known.

Sequencing was done on a sample of primary lung tumor tissue. The sequence was collected from a donor over 35 with non-small cell lung cancer. V is TRBV6-5 and J is TRBJ1-1; 11 nucleotides agree with TRBD1. The DNA for the CDR3 is TGTGCCAGCAGTCGGACAGGGGGCTCAAAGACTGAAGCTTTCTTT. Amino acids: CASSRTGGSKTEAFF.